The sequence of this TCR beta chain was determined in a study of T cell repertoires in cytomegalovirus infection. This CDR3 has 15 amino acids. Germline V gene lookup returns CDR1 SGHTA and CDR2 FQGTGA. Trimming stripped 10 bases from V and 4 bases from J, with 20 bases between. This clonotype was seen just once. This clone may be a read error of a much larger clone one base away. A single record per CDR3 protein comes from TCRdb applying MiXCR to the reads. Among about 600,000 distinct CDR3 sequences listed, approximately 24% were seen once. The source material was CD8+ T cells from PBMCs. This sequence was found in a human donor in good health (CMV status not recorded). Some clones in this sample may be carry-over from other donors' samples. V usage is TRBV7-3 and J usage is TRBJ2-1; TRBD1 might be the D (6 bases). In nucleotides, the CDR3 is TGTGCCAACAGTCCCCGGGACAAACGATACAATGAGCAGTTCTTC. This translates into CANSPRDKRYNEQFF.